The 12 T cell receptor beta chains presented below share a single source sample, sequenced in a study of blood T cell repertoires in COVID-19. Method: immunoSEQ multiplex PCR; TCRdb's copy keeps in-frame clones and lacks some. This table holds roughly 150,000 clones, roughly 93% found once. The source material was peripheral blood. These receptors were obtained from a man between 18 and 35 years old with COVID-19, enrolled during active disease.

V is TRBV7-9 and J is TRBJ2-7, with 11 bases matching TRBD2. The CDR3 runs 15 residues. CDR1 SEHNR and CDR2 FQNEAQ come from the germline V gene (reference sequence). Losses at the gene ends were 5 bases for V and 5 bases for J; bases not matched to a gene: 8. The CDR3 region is CASSLIAGGQNEQYF. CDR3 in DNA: TGTGCCAGCAGCCTCATAGCGGGAGGGCAGAACGAGCAGTACTTC. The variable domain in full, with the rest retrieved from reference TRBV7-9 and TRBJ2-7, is DTGVSQNPRHKITKRGQNVTFRCDPISEHNRLYWYRQTLGQGPEFLTYFQNEAQLEKSRLLSDRFSAERPKGSFSTLEIQRTEQGDSAMYLCASSLIAGGQNEQYFGPGTRLTVT.

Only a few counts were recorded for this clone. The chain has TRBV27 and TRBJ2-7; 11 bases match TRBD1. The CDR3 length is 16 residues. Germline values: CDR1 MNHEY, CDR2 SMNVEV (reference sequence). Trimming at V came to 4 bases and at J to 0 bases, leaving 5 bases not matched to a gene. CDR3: CASSSLGTGGSYEQYF. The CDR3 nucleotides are TGTGCCAGCAGTTCCCTTGGGACAGGGGGCTCCTACGAGCAGTACTTC.

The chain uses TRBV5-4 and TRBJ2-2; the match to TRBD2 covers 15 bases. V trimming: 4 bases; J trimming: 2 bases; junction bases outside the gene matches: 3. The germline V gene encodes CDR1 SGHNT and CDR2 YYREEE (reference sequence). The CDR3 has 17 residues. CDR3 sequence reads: CASSGLAGGSNTGELFF. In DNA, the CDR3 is TGTGCCAGCAGCGGACTAGCGGGAGGGTCAAACACCGGGGAGCTGTTTTTT.

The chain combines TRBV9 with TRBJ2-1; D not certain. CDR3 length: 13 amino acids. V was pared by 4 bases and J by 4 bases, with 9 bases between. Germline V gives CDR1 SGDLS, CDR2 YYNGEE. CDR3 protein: CASSPGGYNEQFF. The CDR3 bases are TGTGCCAGCAGCCCGGGTGGGTACAATGAGCAGTTCTTC.

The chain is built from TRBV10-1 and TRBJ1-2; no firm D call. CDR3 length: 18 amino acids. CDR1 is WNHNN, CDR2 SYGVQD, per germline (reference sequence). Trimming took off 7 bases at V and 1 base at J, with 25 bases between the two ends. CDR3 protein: CASMYSQKYRHSNYGYTF. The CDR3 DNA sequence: TGCGCCAGCATGTATTCCCAAAAATACAGACATAGTAACTATGGCTACACCTTC.

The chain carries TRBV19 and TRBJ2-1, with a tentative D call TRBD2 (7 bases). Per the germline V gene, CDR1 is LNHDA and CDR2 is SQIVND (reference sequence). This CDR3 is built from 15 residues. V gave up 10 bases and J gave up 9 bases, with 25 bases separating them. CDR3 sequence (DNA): TGTGCCACTAAGATAGCGGAGGGGGGGTTAGGTGAGCAGTTCTTC. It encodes CATKIAEGGLGEQFF.

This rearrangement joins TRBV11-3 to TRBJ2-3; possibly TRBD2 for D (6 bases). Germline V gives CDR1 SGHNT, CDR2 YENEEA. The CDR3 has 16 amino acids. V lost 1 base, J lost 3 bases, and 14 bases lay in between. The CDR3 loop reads CASSLVGGGGTDTQYF. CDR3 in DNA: TGTGCCAGCAGCTTAGTTGGGGGAGGAGGTACAGATACGCAGTATTTT.

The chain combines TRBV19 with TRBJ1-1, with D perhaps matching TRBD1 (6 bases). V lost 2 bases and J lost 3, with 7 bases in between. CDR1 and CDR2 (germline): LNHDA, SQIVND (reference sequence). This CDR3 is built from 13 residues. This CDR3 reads CASSIYRDTEAFF. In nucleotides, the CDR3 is TGTGCCAGTAGTATATACAGGGACACTGAAGCTTTCTTT.

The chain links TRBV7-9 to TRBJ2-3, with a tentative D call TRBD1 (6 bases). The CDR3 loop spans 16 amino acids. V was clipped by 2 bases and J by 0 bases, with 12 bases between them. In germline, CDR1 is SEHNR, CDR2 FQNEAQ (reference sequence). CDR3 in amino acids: CASSLRGFLSTDTQYF. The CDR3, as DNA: TGTGCCAGCAGCTTAAGGGGGTTCCTCAGCACAGATACGCAGTATTTT. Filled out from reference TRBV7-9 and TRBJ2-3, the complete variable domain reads DTGVSQNPRHKITKRGQNVTFRCDPISEHNRLYWYRQTLGQGPEFLTYFQNEAQLEKSRLLSDRFSAERPKGSFSTLEIQRTEQGDSAMYLCASSLRGFLSTDTQYFGPGTRLTVL.

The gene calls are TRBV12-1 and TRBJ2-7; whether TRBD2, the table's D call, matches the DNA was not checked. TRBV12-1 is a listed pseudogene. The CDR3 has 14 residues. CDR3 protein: CASRVRESRYEQYF. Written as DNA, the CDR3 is TGTGCCAGCAGGGTCCGGGAATCGCGCTACGAGCAGTACTTC.

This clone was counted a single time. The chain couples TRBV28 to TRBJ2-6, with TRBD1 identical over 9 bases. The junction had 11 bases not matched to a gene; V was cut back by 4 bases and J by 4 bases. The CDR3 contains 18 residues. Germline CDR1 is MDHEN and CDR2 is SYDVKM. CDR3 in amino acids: CASSSYRGRLAGANVLTF. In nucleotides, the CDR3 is TGTGCCAGCAGTTCCTACAGGGGGCGTCTGGCGGGGGCCAACGTCCTGACTTTC.

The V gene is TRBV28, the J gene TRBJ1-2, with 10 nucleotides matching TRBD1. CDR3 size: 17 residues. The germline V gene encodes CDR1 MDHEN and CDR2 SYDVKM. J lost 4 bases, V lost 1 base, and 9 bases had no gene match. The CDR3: CASSLSPRTGGSYGYTF. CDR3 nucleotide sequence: TGTGCCAGCAGTTTATCCCCCAGGACAGGGGGTAGCTATGGCTACACCTTC.